This entry is about one T cell receptor beta chain. Some clones are missing from TCRdb's copy, which holds only in-frame ones; the method was immunoSEQ multiplex PCR. This table has 350,000 to 500,000 clones, around nine tenths appearing once. This record comes from a study of blood T cell repertoires in COVID-19. Looking at the study overall: The study drew acute and convalescent COVID-19 samples from the United States, Italy and Spain.

V lost 4 bases and J 7 bases, leaving 10 bases between the germline ends. CDR3 size: 12 residues. The germline gives CDR1 LGHNA, CDR2 YNFKEQ. The origin of this receptor is a woman younger than 30 who had been exposed to COVID-19. The specimen was PBMCs or T cells enriched from blood (not recorded which). This chain uses TRBV4-2 with TRBJ1-1; D not resolved. The chain's CDR3 is CASSRVSGEAFF. CDR3 DNA: TGTGCCAGCAGCCGGGTTTCGGGTGAAGCTTTCTTT.